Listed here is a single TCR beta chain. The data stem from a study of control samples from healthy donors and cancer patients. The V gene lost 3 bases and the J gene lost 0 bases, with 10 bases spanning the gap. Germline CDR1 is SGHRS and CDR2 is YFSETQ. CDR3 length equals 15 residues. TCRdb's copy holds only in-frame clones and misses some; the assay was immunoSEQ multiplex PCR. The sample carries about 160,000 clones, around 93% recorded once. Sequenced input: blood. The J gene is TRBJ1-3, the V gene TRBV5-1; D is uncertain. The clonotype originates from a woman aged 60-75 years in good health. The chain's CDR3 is CASSSSGASGNTIYF. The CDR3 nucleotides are TGCGCCAGCAGCTCATCGGGCGCCTCTGGAAACACCATATATTTT.